Reported below is one T cell receptor (beta chain). The antigen is undetermined. Some 32,000 T cell genomes, or around 200 ng DNA, went into the sorted-subset replicate PCRs. Produced via immunoSEQ multiplex PCR; TCRdb's table is partial and in-frame only. Here the sample spans roughly 120,000 clones, approximately 70% being singletons. Germline V gene data show CDR1 as SGHNT and CDR2 as YYREEE (reference sequence). The germline V and J ends were trimmed by 5 bases and 7 bases, with 15 bases remaining between them. This CDR3 region has 14 residues. The data were taken from a study of shared clonotypes between healthy human individuals. Study-wide points: Estimated richness was generally greater in naive than memory subsets.

The origin of this receptor is a woman aged 25 to 39 in good health. Sequenced: memory CD8+ T cells sorted from blood. Described subset: CD45RO+ cells pooled with CCR7-negative TemRA cells. The chain joins TRBV5-4 to TRBJ1-4; tentatively, D is TRBD1 (6 bases). DNA for the CDR3: TGTGCCAGCAGGCGGGACACAGGGAGTGAAAAACTGTTTTTT. Translated, it gives CASRRDTGSEKLFF.